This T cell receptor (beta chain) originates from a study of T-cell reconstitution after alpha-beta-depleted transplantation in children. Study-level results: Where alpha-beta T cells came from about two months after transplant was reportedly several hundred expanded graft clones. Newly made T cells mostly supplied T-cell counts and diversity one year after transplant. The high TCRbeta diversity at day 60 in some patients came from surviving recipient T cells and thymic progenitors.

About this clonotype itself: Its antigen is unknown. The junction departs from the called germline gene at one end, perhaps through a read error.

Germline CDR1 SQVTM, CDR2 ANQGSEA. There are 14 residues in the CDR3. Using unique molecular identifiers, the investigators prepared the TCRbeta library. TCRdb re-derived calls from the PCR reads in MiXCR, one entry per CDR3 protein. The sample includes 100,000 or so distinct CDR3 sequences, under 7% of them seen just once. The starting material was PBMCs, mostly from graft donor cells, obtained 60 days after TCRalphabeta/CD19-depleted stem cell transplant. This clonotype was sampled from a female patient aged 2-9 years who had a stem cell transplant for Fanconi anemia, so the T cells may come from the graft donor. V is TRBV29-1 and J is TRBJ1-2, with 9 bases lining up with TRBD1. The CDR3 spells CSVADRGSTLSVHF. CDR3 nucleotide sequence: TGCAGCGTAGCGGACAGGGGATCGACTCTTTCGGTGCACTTC. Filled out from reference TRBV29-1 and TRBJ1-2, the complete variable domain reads SAVISQKPSRDICQRGTSLTIQCQVDSQVTMMFWYRQQPGQSLTLIATANQGSEATYESGFVIDKFPISRPNLTFSTLTVSNMSPEDSSIYLCSVADRGSTLSVHFGSGTRLTVV.